The T cell receptor (beta chain) under discussion was sequenced for a study of blood T cells in healthy people across ages. The V end was cut by 1 base, the J end by 2 bases, with 9 bases between. The CDR3 length is 14 residues. PCR was performed a second time for about 6 to 11 cycles using a sample-barcoded 5' primer and a J-beta primer mix. Any given sample supplied a minimum of 2.5 million CDR3-containing paired-end reads. TCRdb reprocessed the 5' RACE reads with MiXCR, giving one entry per CDR3 protein. Among about a million distinct CDR3 sequences, about 51% were seen once, and the ten largest hold roughly a fifth. Overall study results and limits: There was a strong correlation between TCR beta diversity and naive T cell percentage.

This clonotype has a single count. Its antigen is unknown. The sequencing input was blood. The chain carries TRBV12-3 or TRBV12-4 and TRBJ2-7, with TRBD1 as a possible D gene (5 bases). The TCR comes from a woman aged 55-69 years in good health. The CDR3 spells CASSLVREAYEQYF. CDR3 sequence (DNA): TGTGCCAGCAGTTTAGTCAGGGAAGCCTACGAGCAGTACTTC.